This TCR beta chain comes out of a study of CD8 T cells in ankylosing spondylitis. Study-wide results and caveats: A TCR beta motif of fewer than ten highly homologous variants appeared characteristic of ankylosing spondylitis blood. Previous work reported some of these motif variants in the synovial fluid and blood of reactive arthritis. Within matched ankylosing spondylitis synovial fluid, disease-linked clones were reportedly significantly enriched.

TCRdb recomputed calls from the 5' RACE reads with MiXCR, one row per CDR3 protein. The repertoire holds hundreds of thousands of distinct CDR3 sequences, with roughly 8% as singletons. Germline CDR1 ENHRY, CDR2 SYGVKD. V was shortened by 3 bases and J by 3 bases, with 8 bases between the two germline ends. CDR3 size: 13 residues. In its sample, this clonotype was seen many times. Its target is unknown. The sample consisted of blood, either unsorted or a sorted T cell fraction (not recorded which). The TCR sequence derives from a female donor with ankylosing spondylitis or in good health (not recorded which). The chain recombines TRBV10-3 with TRBJ1-2; D unclear. For the CDR3, the DNA is TGTGCCATCAGTGACACAGACTACTATGGCTACACCTTC. It translates to CAISDTDYYGYTF.